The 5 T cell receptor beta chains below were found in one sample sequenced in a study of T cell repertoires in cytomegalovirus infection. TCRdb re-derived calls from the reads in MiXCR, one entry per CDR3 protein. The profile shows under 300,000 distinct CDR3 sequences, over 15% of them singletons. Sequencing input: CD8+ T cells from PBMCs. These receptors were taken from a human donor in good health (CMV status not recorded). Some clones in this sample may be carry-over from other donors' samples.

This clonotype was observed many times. The CDR3 sequence: CASSSPRGGFAEAFF. The DNA of the CDR3 is TGTGCCAGCAGCTCGCCCAGGGGGGGTTTTGCTGAAGCTTTCTTT. The V and J genes are TRBV7-6 and TRBJ1-1; 7 positions match TRBD1. V shed 4 bases and J 6 bases; nucleotides not matched to a gene: 11. Per the germline V gene, CDR1 is SGHVS and CDR2 is FNYEAQ. The CDR3 has 15 residues.

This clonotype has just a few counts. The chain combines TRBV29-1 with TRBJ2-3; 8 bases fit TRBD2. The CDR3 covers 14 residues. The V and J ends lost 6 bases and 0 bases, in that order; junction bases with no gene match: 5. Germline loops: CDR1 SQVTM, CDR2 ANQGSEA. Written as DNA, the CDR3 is TGCAGCGTGAGACTAGCGCATAGCACAGATACGCAGTATTTT. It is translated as CSVRLAHSTDTQYF.

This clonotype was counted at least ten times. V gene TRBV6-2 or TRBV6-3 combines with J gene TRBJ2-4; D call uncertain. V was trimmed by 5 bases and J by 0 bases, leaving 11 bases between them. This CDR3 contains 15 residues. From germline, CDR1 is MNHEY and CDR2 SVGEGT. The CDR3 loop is CASSNLELAKNIQYF. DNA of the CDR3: TGTGCCAGCAGTAATTTAGAACTAGCCAAAAACATTCAGTACTTC.

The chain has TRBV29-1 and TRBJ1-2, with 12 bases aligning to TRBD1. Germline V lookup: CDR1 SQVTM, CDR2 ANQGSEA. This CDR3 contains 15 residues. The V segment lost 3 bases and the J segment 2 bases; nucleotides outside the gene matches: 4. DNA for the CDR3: TGCAGCGTTGACACGGGGACAGGGGGCAACTATGGCTACACCTTC. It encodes CSVDTGTGGNYGYTF.

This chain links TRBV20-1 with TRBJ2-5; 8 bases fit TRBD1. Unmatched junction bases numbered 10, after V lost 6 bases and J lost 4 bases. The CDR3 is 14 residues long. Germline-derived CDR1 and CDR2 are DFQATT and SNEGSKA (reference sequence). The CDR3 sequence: CSAKNRGKVETQYF. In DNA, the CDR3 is TGCAGTGCAAAAAACAGGGGGAAGGTAGAGACCCAGTACTTC.